This T cell receptor (beta chain) was retrieved from a study of cytomegalovirus exposure and HLA in healthy donors. Whole-study findings and limits: High specificity and sensitivity for cytomegalovirus status were reported for the classifier. TRBV6-2, TRBV6-3 and some other V segments were excluded as indistinguishable. Most TCR sequences showed up rarely, but some public TCRs showed up in many donors.

PCR involved 60 Vbeta and 13 Jbeta primers. The repertoire was sequenced with immunoSEQ multiplex PCR; TCRdb's copy has only in-frame clones and lacks some. The table records approximately 100,000 clones, about three quarters of them present only once. Germline lookup yields CDR1 SGHNT and CDR2 YYREEE (reference sequence). V lost 4 bases, J lost 1 base, and 8 bases lay in between. The CDR3 runs to 13 residues. This clone appeared once. Its antigen remains unidentified. The sequence was obtained from a male donor in good health and CMV-seropositive. Specimen: PBMCs. The chain carries TRBV5-4 and TRBJ1-1; D may be TRBD1 (6 bases). The CDR3 is CASSVGGNTEAFF. The CDR3 region has the DNA TGTGCCAGCAGCGTAGGGGGGAACACTGAAGCTTTCTTT.